The entry below describes one T cell receptor (beta chain). Its antigen is undetermined. The sample comes from a study of cytomegalovirus exposure and HLA in healthy donors. Across the whole study: Roughly 180 million T cells yielded 120 million or so unique TCR beta sequences, as an earlier analysis found. Study conclusions and caveats: For most subjects, TCR beta sequences were reported to predict HLA-A and HLA-B alleles with accuracy. Within the data, a cluster of highly shared sequence variants was likely a sequencing artifact.

The CDR3 is 16 amino acids. CDR1 and CDR2 from the germline V gene are KGHSH and LQKENI. V lost 5 bases and J lost 4; bases outside the gene matches: 10. The PCR was carried out with 60 Vbeta primers and 13 Jbeta primers. Assay used: immunoSEQ multiplex PCR; TCRdb lists only in-frame clones, some missing. The sample holds 150,000 to 200,000 clones, about 12% seen once. The V and J genes are TRBV18 and TRBJ2-5; TRBD1 agrees at 10 bases. This receptor was obtained from a man in his forties or fifties in good health and CMV-seropositive. Sequencing was carried out using PBMCs. DNA of the CDR3: TGTGCCAGCTCAGCAATCGGACAGGGGGTAGGAGAGACCCAGTACTTC. The encoded protein is CASSAIGQGVGETQYF.